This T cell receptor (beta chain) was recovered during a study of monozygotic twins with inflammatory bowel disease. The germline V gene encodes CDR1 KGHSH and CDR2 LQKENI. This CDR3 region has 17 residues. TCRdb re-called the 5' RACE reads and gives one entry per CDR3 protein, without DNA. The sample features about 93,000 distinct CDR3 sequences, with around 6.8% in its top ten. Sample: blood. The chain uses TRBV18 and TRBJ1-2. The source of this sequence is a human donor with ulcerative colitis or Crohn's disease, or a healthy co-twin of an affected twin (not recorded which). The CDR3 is CASSPNAGESGTYGYTF.